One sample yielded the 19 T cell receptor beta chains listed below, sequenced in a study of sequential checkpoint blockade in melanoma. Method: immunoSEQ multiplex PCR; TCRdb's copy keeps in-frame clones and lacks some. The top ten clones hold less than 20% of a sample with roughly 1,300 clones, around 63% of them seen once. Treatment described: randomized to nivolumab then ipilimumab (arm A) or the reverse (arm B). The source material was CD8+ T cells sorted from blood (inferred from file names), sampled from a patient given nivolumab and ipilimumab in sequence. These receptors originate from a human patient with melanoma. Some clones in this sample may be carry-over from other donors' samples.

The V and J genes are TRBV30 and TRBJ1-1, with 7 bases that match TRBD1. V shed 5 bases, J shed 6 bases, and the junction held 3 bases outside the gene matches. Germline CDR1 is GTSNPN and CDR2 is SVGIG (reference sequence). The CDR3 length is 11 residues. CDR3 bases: TGTGCCTGGGGCAGGGGGTCTGAAGCTTTCTTT. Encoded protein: CAWGRGSEAFF. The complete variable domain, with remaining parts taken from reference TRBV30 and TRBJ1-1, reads SQTIHQWPATLVQPVGSPLSLECTVEGTSNPNLYWYRQAAGRGLQLLFYSVGIGQISSEVPQNLSASRPQDRQFILSSKKLLLSDSGFYLCAWGRGSEAFFGQGTRLTVV.

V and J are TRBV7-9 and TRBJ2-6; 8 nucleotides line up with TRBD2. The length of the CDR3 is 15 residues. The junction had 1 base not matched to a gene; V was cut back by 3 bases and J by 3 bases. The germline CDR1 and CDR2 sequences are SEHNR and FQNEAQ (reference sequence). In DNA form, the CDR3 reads TGTGCCAGCAGCTTCGGGAGGGTTGGGGCCAACGTCCTGACTTTC. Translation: CASSFGRVGANVLTF.

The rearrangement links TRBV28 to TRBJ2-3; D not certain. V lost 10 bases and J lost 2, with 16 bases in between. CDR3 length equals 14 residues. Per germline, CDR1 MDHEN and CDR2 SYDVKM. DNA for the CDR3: TGTGCCACCTGCGGCGCCTTTCCCACAGATACGCAGTATTTT. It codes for CATCGAFPTDTQYF.

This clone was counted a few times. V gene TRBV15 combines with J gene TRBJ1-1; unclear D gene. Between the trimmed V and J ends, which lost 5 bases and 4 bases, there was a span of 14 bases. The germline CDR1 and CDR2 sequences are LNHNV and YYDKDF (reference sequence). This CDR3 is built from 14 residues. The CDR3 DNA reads TGTGCCACCAGCGCCTTGGCCCGCGGCACTGAAGCTTTCTTT. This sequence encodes CATSALARGTEAFF.

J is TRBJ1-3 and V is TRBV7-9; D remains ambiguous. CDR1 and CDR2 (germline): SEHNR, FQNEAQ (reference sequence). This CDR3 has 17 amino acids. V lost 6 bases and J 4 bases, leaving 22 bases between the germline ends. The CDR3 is CASRPPLASDAGNTIYF. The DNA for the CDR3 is TGTGCCAGCAGGCCCCCGTTGGCCTCCGATGCAGGAAACACCATATATTTT. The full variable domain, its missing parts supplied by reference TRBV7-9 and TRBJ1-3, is DTGVSQNPRHKITKRGQNVTFRCDPISEHNRLYWYRQTLGQGPEFLTYFQNEAQLEKSRLLSDRFSAERPKGSFSTLEIQRTEQGDSAMYLCASRPPLASDAGNTIYFGEGSWLTVV.

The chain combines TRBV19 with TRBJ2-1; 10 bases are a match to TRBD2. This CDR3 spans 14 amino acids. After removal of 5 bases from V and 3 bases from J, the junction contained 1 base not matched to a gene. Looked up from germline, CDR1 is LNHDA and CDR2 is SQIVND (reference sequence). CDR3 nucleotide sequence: TGTGCCAGTAGTCTAGCGGGGGACTACAATGAGCAGTTCTTC. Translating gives CASSLAGDYNEQFF.

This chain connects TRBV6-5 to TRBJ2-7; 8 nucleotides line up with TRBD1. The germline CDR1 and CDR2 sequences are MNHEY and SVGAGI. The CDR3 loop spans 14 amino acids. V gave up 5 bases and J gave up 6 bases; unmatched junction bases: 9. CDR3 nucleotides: TGTGCCAGCAGTATCACAGGGGGGCCGGTCGAGCAGTACTTC. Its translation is CASSITGGPVEQYF.

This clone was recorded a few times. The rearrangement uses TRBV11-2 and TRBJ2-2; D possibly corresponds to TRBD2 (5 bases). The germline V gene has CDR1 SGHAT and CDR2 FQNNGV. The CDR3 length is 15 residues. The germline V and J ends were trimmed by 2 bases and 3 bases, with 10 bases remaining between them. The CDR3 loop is CASSLREFDTGELFF. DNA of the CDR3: TGTGCCAGCAGCTTACGGGAATTTGACACCGGGGAGCTGTTTTTT.

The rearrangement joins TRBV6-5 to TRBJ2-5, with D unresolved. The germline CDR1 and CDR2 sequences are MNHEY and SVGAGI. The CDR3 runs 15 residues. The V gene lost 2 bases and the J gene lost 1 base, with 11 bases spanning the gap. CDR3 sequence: CASSYGLGSQETQYF. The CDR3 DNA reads TGTGCCAGCAGTTACGGGTTGGGCAGCCAAGAGACCCAGTACTTC.

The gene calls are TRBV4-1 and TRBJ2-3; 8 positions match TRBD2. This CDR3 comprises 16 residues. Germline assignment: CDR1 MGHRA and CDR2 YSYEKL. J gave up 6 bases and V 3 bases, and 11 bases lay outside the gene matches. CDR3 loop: CASSHPGGGSHDTQYF. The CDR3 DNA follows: TGCGCCAGCAGCCATCCGGGGGGGGGATCACACGATACGCAGTATTTT.

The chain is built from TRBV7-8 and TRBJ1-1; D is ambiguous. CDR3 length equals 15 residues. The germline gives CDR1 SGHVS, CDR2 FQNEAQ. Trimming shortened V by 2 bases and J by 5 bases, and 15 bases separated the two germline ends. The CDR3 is CASSLSDGLRTEAFF. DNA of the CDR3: TGTGCCAGCAGCTTATCCGACGGGTTGAGAACTGAAGCTTTCTTT.

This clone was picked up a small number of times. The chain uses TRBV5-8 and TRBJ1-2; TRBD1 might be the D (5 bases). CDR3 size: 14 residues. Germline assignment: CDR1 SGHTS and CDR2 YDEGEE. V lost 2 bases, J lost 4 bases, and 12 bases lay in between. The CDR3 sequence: CASSFGGLLYGYTF. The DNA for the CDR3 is TGTGCCAGCAGCTTCGGGGGTTTGCTCTATGGCTACACCTTC.

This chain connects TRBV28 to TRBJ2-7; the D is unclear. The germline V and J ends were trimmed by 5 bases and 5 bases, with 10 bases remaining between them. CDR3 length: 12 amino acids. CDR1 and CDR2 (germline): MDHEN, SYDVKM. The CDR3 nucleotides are TGTGCCAGCAGTCCCTCGCGCGACGAGCAGTACTTC. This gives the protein CASSPSRDEQYF.

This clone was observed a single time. The CDR3 spells CASSTGHNEQFF. CDR3 bases: TGTGCCAGTTCGACAGGACACAATGAGCAGTTCTTC. The chain links TRBV5-4 to TRBJ2-1; weak D call: TRBD1 (6 bases). The CDR3 loop spans 12 amino acids. Trimming left V 8 bases short and J 5 bases short, with 11 bases between. Germline V CDR1 and CDR2: SGHNT, YYREEE (reference sequence).

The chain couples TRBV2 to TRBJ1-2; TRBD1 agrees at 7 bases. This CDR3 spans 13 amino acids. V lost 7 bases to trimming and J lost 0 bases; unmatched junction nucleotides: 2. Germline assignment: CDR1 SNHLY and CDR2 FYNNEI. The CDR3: CASITGANYGYTF. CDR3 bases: TGTGCCAGCATAACAGGGGCTAACTATGGCTACACCTTC.

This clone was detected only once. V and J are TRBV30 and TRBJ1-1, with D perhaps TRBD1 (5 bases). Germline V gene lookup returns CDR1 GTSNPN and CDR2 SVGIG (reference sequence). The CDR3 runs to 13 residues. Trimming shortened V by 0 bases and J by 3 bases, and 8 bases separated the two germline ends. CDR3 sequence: CAWSVGEDTEAFF. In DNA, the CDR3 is TGTGCCTGGAGTGTAGGGGAGGACACTGAAGCTTTCTTT.

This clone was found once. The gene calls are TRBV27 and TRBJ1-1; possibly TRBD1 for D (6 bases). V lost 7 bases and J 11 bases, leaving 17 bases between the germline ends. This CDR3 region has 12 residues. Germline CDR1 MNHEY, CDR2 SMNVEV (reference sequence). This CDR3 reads CASTGMGARAFF. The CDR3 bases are TGTGCCAGCACAGGGATGGGGGCGAGGGCTTTCTTT.

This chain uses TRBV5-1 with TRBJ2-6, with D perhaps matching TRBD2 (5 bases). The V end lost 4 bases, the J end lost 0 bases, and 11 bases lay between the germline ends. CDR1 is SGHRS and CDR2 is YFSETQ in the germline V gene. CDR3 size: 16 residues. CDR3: CASSTSEGSGANVLTF. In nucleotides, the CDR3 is TGCGCCAGCAGCACATCCGAGGGCTCTGGGGCCAACGTCCTGACTTTC. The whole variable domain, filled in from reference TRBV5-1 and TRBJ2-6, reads KAGVTQTPRYLIKTRGQQVTLSCSPISGHRSVSWYQQTPGQGLQFLFEYFSETQRNKGNFPGRFSGRQFSNSRSEMNVSTLELGDSALYLCASSTSEGSGANVLTFGAGSRLTVL.

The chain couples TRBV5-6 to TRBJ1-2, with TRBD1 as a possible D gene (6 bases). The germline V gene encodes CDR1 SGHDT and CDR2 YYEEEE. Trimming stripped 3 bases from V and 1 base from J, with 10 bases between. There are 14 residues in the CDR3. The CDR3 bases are TGTGCCAGCAGCTCCCGGGACATTAACTATGGCTACACCTTC. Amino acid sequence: CASSSRDINYGYTF.